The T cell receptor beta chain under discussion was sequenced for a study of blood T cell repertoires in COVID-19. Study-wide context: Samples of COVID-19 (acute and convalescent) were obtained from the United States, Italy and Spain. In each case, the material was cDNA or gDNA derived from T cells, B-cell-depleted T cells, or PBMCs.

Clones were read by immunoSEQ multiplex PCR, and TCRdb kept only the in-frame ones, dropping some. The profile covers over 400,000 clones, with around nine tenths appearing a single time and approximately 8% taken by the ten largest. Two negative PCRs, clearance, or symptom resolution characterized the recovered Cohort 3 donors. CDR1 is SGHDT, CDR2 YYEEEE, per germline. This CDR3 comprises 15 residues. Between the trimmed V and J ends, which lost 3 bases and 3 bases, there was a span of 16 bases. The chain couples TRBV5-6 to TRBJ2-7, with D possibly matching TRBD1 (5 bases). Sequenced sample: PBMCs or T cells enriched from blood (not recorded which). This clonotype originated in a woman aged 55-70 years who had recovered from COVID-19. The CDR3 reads CASSSGSQGFYEQYF. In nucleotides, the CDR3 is TGTGCCAGCAGCTCTGGCTCTCAGGGTTTCTACGAGCAGTACTTC.